This T cell receptor beta chain was observed in a study of OX40 agonist ivuxolimab in advanced cancers. As for the study in general: Patients took ivuxolimab, an agonistic anti-OX40 (CD134) antibody.

General study points: Low normalized T-cell clonal expansion was also seen in some nonresponders.

This CDR3 is 12 amino acids long. Germline values: CDR1 SGHNT, CDR2 YYREEE (reference sequence). At cycle 4 day 1, cycle 7 day 1, and baseline, blood was sampled. Turning to this clone: What it binds is not known.

The table came from immunoSEQ multiplex PCR; TCRdb's copy has only in-frame clones and leaves some out. Of 75,000 to 95,000 clones listed, just under 95% are singletons. The source was CD4+ or CD8+ T cells sorted from blood, collected in a trial of the OX40 agonist ivuxolimab. The gene calls are TRBV5-4 and TRBJ2-5, with D maybe TRBD1 (5 bases). The DNA end is a closer match to TRBJ2-7, so the J assignment may be wrong. The origin of this receptor is an adult with an advanced solid tumor such as melanoma, head and neck, liver or kidney cancer. CDR3 in DNA: TGTGCCAGCAGCATGACAGCCTACGAGCAGTACTTC. It yields the protein CASSMTAYEQYF.